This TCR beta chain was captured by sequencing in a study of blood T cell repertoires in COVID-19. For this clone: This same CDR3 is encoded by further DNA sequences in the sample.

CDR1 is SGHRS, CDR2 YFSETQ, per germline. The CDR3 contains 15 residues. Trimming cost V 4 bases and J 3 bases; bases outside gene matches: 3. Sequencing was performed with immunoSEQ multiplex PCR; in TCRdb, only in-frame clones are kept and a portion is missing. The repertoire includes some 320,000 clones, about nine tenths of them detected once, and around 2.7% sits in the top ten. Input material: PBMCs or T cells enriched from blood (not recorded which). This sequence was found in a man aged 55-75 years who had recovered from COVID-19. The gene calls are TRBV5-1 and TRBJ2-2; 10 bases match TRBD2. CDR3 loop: CASSLGLADTGELFF. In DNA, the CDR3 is TGCGCCAGCAGCCTAGGACTAGCGGACACCGGGGAGCTGTTTTTT.